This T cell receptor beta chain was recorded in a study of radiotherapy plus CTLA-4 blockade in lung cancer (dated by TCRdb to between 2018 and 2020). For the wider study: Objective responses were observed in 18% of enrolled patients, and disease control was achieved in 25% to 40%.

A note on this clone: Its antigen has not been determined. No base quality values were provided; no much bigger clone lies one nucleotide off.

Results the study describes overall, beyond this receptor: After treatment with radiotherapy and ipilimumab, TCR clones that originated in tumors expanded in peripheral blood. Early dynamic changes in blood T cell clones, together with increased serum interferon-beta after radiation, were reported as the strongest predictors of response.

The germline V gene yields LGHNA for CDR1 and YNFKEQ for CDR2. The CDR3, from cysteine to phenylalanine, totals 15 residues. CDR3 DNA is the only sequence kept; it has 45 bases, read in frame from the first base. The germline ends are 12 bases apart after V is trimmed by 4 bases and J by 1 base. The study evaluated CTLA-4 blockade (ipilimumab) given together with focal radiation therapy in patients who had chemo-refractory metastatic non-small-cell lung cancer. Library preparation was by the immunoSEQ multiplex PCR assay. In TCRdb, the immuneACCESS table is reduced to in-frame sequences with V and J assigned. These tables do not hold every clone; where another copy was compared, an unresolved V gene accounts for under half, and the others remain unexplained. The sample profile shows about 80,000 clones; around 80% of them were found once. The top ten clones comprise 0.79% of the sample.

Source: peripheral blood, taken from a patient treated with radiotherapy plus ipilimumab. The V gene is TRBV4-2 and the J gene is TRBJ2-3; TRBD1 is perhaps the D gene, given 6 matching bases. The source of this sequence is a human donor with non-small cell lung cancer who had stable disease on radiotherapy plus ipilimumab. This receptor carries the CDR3 CASSLERTGTDTQYF. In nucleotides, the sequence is TGTGCCAGCAGCCTAGAACGGACAGGCACAGATACGCAGTATTTT.